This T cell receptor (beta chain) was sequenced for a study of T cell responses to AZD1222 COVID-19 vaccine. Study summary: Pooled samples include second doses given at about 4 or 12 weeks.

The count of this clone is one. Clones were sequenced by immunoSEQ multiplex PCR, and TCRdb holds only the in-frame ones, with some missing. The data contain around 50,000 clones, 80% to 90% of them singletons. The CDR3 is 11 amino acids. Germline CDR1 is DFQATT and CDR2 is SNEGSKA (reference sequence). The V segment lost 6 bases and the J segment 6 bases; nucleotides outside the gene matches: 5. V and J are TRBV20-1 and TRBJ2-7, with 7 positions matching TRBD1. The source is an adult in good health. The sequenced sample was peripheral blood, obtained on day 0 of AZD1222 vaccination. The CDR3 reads CSASTGIEQYF. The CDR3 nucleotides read TGCAGTGCCTCGACAGGGATCGAGCAGTACTTC.